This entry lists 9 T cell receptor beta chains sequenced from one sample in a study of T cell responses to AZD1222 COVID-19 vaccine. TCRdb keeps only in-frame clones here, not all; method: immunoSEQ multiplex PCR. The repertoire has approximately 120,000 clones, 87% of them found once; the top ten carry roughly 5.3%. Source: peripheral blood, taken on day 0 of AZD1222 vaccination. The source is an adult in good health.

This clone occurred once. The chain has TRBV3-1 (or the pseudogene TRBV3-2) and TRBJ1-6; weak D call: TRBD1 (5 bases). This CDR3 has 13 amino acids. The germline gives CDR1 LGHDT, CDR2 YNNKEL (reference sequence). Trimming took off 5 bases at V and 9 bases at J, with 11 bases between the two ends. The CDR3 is CASSSGGGSPLHF. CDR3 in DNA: TGTGCCAGCAGCTCTGGGGGTGGTTCACCCCTCCACTTT.

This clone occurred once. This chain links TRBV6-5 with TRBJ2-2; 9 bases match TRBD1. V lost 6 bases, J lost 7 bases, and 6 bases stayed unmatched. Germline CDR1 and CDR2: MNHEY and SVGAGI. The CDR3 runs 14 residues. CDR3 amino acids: CASRQQGADGELFF. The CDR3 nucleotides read TGTGCCAGCAGACAACAGGGGGCCGACGGGGAGCTGTTTTTT.

The CDR3 DNA sequence: TGTGCCAGCAGCCGGGGGGATGGAGAGGAGCGAGCTTTCTTT. It translates to CASSRGDGEERAFF. V and J are TRBV9 and TRBJ1-1, with a weak D call TRBD1 (5 bases). Germline V gene lookup returns CDR1 SGDLS and CDR2 YYNGEE. The V end lost 4 bases, the J end lost 10 bases, and 20 bases lay between the germline ends. The CDR3 totals 14 residues.

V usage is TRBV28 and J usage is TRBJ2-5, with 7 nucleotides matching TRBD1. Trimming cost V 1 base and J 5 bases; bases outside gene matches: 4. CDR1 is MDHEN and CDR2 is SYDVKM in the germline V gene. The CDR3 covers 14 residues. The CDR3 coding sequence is TGTGCCAGCAGTTTATTAGAGGGGGCGGAGACCCAGTACTTC. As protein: CASSLLEGAETQYF.

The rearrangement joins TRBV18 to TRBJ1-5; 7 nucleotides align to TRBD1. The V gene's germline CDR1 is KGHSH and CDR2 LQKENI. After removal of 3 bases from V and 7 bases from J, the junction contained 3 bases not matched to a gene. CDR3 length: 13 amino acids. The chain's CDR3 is CASSPTGDQPQHF. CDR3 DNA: TGTGCCAGCTCACCCACAGGGGACCAGCCCCAGCATTTT.

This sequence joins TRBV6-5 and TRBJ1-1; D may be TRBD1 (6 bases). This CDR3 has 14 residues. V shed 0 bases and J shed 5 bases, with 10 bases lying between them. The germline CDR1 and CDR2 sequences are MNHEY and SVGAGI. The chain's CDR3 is CASSYSGGRTEAFF. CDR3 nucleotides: TGTGCCAGCAGTTACTCAGGGGGTCGAACTGAAGCTTTCTTT.

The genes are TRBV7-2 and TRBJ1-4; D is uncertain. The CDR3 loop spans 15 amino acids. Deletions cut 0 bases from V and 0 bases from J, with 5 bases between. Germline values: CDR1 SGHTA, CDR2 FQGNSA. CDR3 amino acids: CASSLAIPTNEKLFF. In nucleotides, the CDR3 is TGTGCCAGCAGCTTAGCCATTCCAACTAATGAAAAACTGTTTTTT.

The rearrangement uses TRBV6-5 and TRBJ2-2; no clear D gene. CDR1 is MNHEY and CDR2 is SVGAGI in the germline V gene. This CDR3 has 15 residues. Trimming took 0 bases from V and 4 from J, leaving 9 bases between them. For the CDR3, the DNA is TGTGCCAGCAGTTACTCGATACCGATCACCGGGGAGCTGTTTTTT. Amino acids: CASSYSIPITGELFF.

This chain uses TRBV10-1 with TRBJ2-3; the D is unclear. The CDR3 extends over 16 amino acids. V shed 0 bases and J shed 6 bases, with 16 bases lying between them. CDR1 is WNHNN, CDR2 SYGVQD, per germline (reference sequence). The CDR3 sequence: CASSESPGSSTDTQYF. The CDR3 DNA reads TGCGCCAGCAGTGAGTCTCCAGGCTCCTCAACCGATACGCAGTATTTT.